One T cell receptor (beta chain) is described in this entry. Its antigen remains unidentified. This entry is derived from a study of cytomegalovirus exposure and HLA in healthy donors. Findings and caveats of the study: Researchers reportedly found TCR beta sequences accurately predicted most subjects' HLA-A and HLA-B alleles.

The PCR ran on 60 Vbeta and 13 Jbeta primers. The data were produced by immunoSEQ multiplex PCR, yet TCRdb's version contains in-frame clones alone and is incomplete. The sample has about 210,000 clones, 60% to 80% seen once. Trimming took 0 bases from V and 5 from J, leaving 14 bases between them. The CDR3 length is 15 residues. CDR1 is GTSNPN and CDR2 is SVGIG in the germline V gene (reference sequence). Sample: PBMCs. V is TRBV30 and J is TRBJ1-5, with no clear D. The TCR was taken from a male donor in good health and CMV-seronegative. Written as DNA, the CDR3 is TGTGCCTGGAGTGTAAGTGGGAGGGAGGATCAGCCCCAGCATTTT. Its protein product is CAWSVSGREDQPQHF.